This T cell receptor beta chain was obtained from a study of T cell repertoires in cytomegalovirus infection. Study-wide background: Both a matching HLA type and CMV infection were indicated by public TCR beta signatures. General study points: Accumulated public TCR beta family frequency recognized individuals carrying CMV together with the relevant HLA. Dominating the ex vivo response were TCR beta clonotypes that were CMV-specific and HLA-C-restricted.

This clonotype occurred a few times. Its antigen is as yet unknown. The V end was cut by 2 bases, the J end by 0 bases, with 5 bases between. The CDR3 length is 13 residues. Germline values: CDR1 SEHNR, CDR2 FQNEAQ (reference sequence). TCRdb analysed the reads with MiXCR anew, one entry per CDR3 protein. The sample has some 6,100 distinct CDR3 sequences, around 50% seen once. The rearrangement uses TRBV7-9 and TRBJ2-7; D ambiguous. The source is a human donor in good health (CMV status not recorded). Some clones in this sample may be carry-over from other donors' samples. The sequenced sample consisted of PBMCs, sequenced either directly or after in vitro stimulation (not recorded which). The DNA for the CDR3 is TGTGCCAGCAGCTTACACAGCTCCTACGAGCAGTACTTC. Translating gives CASSLHSSYEQYF.